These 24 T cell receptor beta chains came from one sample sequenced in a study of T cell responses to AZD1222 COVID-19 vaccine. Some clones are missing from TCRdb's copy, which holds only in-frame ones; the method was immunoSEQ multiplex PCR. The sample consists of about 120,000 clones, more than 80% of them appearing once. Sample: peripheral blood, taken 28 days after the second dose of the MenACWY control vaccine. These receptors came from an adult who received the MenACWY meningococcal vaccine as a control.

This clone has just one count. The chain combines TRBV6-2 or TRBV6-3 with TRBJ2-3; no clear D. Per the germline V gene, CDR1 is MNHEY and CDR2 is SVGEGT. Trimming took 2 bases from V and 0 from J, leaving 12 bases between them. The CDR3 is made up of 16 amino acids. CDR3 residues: CASSYPLGPSTDTQYF. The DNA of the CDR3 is TGTGCCAGCAGTTACCCTTTAGGCCCTAGCACAGATACGCAGTATTTT.

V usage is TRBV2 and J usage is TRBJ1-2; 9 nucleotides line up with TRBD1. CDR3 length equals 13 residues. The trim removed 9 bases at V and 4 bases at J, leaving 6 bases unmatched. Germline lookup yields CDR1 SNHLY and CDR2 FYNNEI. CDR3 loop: CARRGQGGYGYTF. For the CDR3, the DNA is TGTGCCAGAAGGGGACAGGGCGGCTATGGCTACACCTTC.

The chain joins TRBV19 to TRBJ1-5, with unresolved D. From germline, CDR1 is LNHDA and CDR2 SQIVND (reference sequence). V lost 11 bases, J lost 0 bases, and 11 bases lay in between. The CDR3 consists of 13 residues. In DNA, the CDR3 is TGTGCCGTCGCACCTTATAGCAATCAGCCCCAGCATTTT. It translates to CAVAPYSNQPQHF.

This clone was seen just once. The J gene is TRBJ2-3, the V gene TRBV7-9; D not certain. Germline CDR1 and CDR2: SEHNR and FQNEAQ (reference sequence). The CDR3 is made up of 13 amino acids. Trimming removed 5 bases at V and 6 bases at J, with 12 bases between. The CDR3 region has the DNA TGTGCCAGCAGCCCGAAGGGTCCCGATACGCAGTATTTT. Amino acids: CASSPKGPDTQYF.

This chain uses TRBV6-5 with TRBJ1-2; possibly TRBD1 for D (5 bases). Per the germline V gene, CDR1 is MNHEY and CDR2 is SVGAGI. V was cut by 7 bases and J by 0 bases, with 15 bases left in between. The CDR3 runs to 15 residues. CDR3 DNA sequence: TGTGCCAGCATCCCGTATTTGACAGCTAACTATGGCTACACCTTC. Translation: CASIPYLTANYGYTF.

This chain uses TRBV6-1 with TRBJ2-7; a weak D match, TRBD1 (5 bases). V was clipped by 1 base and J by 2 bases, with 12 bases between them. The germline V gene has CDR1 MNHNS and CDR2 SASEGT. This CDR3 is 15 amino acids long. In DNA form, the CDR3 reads TGTGCCAGCAGTGAAGGTATGGAGACAGCCTACGAGCAGTACGTC. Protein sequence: CASSEGMETAYEQYV.

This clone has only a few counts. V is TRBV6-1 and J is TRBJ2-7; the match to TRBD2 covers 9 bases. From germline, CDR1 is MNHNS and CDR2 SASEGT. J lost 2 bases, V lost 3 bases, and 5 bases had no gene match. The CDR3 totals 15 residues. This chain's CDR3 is CASSEETSGAYEQYF. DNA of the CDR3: TGTGCCAGCAGTGAGGAGACTAGCGGAGCCTACGAGCAGTACTTC.

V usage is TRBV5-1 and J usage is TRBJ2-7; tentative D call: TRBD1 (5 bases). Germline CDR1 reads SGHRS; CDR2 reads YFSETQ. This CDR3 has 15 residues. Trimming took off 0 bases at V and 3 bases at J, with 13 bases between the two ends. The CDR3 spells CASSLGGAVSYEQYF. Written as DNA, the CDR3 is TGCGCCAGCAGCTTGGGTGGGGCCGTTAGCTACGAGCAGTACTTC.

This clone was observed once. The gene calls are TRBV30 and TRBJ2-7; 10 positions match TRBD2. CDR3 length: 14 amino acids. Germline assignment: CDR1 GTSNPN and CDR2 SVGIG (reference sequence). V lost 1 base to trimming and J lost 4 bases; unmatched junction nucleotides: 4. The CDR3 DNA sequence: TGTGCCTGGAGTGGAGGACTAGCGGCTTACGAGCAGTACTTC. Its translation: CAWSGGLAAYEQYF.

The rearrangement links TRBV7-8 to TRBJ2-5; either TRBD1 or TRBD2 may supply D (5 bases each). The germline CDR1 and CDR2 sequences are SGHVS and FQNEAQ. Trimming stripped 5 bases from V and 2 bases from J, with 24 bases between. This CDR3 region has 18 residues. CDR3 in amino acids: CASSPGLLSPGAQETQYF. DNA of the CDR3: TGTGCCAGCAGCCCCGGACTTCTCTCACCCGGGGCACAAGAGACCCAGTACTTC.

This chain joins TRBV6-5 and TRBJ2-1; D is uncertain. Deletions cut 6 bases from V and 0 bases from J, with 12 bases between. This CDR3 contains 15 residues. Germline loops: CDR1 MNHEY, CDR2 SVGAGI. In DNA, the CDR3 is TGTGCCAGCAGCATGGAGTGGAGCTCCTACAATGAGCAGTTCTTC. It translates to CASSMEWSSYNEQFF.

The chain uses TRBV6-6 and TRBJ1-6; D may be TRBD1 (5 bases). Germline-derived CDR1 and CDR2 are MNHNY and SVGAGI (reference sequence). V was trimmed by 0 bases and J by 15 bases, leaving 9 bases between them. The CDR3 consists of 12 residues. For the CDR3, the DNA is TGTGCCAGCAGTTACTCGATGGACATCCTCCACTTT. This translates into CASSYSMDILHF.

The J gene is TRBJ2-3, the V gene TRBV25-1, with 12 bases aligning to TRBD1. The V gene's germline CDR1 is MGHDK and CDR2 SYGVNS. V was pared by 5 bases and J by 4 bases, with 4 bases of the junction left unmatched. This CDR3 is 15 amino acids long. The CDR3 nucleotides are TGTGCCAGCAGTCCGGGACAGGGGGCGGCAGATACGCAGTATTTT. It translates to CASSPGQGAADTQYF.

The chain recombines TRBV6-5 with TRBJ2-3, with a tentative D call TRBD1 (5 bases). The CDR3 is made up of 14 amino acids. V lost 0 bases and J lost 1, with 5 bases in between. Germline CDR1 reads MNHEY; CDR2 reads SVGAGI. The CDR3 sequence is CASSYSGRTDTQYF. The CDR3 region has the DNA TGTGCCAGCAGTTACTCGGGGCGCACAGATACGCAGTATTTT.

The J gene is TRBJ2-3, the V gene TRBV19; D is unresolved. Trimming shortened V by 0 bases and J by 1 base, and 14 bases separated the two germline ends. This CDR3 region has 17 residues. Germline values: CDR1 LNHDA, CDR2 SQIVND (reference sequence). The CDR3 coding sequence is TGTGCCAGTAGTATAGAAAAGAAGCTGTGGGGCACAGATACGCAGTATTTT. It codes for CASSIEKKLWGTDTQYF. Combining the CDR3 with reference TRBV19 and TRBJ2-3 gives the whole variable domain DGGITQSPKYLFRKEGQNVTLSCEQNLNHDAMYWYRQDPGQGLRLIYYSQIVNDFQKGDIAEGYSVSREKKESFPLTVTSAQKNPTAFYLCASSIEKKLWGTDTQYFGPGTRLTVL.

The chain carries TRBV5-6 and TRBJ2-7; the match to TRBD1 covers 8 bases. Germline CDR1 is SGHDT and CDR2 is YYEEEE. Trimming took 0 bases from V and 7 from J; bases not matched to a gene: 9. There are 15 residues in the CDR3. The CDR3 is CASSLVKDRAIEQYF. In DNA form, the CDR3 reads TGTGCCAGCAGCTTGGTAAAGGACAGGGCAATTGAGCAGTACTTC. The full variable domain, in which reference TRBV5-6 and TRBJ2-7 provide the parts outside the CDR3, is DAGVTQSPTHLIKTRGQQVTLRCSPKSGHDTVSWYQQALGQGPQFIFQYYEEEERQRGNFPDRFSGHQFPNYSSELNVNALLLGDSALYLCASSLVKDRAIEQYFGPGTRLTVT.

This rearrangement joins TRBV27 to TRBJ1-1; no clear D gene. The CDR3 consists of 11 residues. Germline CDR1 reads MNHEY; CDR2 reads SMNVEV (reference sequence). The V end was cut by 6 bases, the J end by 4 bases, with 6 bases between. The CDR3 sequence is CASRVGTEAFF. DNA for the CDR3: TGTGCCAGCAGGGTGGGCACTGAAGCTTTCTTT.

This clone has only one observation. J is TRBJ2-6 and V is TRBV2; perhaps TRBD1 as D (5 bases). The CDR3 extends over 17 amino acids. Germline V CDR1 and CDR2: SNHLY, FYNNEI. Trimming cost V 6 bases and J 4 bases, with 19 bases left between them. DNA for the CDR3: TGTGCCAGCAGGGACATCTTCCCCTCTCTGGGGGCCAACGTCCTGACTTTC. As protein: CASRDIFPSLGANVLTF. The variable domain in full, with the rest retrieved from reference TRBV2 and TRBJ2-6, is EPEVTQTPSHQVTQMGQEVILRCVPISNHLYFYWYRQILGQKVEFLVSFYNNEISEKSEIFDDQFSVERPDGSNFTLKIRSTKLEDSAMYFCASRDIFPSLGANVLTFGAGSRLTVL.

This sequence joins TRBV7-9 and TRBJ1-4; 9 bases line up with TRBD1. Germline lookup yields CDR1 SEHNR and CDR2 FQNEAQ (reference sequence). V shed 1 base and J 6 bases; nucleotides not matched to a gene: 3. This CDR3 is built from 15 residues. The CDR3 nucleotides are TGTGCCAGCAGCTTAGTGGGGACAGGGTATGAAAAACTGTTTTTT. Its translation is CASSLVGTGYEKLFF.

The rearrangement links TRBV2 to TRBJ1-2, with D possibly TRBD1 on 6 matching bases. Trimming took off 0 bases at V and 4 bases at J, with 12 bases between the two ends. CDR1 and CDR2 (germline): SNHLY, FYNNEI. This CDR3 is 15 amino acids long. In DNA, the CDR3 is TGTGCCAGCAGTGAAGCAGACAGGCCTTTCTATGGCTACACCTTC. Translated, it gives CASSEADRPFYGYTF.

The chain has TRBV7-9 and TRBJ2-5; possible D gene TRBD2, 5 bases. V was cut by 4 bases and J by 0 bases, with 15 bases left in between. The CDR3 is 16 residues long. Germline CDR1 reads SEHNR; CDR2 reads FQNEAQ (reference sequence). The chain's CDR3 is CASSSSRSGYQETQYF. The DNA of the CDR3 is TGTGCCAGCAGCTCCTCACGCTCGGGGTACCAAGAGACCCAGTACTTC.

The CDR3 loop is CASSTGAGETQYF. The CDR3, as DNA: TGTGCCAGTAGTACGGGGGCCGGAGAGACCCAGTACTTC. The chain links TRBV19 to TRBJ2-5; the D gene could be TRBD1 or TRBD2 (6 bases each). Trimming took 4 bases from V and 4 from J, leaving 10 bases between them. Germline V gene data show CDR1 as LNHDA and CDR2 as SQIVND (reference sequence). The CDR3 length is 13 residues.

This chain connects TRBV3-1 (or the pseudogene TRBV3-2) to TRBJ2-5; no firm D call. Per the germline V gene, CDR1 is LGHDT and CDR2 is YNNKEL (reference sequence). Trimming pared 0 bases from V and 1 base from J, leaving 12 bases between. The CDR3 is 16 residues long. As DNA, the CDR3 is TGTGCCAGCAGCCAAGAAAAGGGTCGCGGCCAAGAGACCCAGTACTTC. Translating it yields CASSQEKGRGQETQYF.

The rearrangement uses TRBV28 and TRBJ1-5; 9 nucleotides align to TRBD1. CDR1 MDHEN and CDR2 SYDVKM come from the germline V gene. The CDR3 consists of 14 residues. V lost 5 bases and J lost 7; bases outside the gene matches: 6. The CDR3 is CASSPGTGTQPQHF. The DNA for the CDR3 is TGTGCCAGCAGTCCCGGGACAGGGACCCAGCCCCAGCATTTT.